This TCR beta chain derives from a study of cytomegalovirus exposure and HLA in healthy donors. This CDR3 has 16 amino acids. Germline assignment: CDR1 MNHNS and CDR2 SASEGT. V lost 3 bases to trimming and J lost 0 bases, with 13 bases between them. The study ran its PCR with 60 Vbeta and 13 Jbeta primers. Assay used: immunoSEQ multiplex PCR; TCRdb lists only in-frame clones, some missing. The sample carries about 150,000 clones, approximately 79% recorded once. The source of this sequence is a woman aged 25 to 45 in good health and CMV-seronegative. The V and J genes are TRBV6-1 and TRBJ2-3; the D gene is possibly TRBD2 (6 bases). The sequenced material came from PBMCs. CDR3 protein: CASSEELAPSTDTQYF. The CDR3, as DNA: TGTGCCAGCAGTGAGGAACTAGCCCCCAGCACAGATACGCAGTATTTT.